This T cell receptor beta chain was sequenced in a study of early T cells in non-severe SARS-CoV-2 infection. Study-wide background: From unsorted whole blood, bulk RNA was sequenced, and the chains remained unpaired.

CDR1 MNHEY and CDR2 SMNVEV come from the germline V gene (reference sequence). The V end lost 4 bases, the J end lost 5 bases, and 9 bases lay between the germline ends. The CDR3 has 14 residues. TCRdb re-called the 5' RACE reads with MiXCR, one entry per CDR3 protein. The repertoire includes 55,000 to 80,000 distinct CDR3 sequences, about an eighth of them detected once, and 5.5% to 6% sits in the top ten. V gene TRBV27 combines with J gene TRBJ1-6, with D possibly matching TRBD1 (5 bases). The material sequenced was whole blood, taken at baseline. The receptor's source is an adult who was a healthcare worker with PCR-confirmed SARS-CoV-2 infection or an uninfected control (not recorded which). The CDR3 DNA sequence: TGTGCCAGCAGTTACCGGGGCGATAATTCACCCCTCCACTTT. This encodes CASSYRGDNSPLHF.